This is a list of T cell receptor beta chains from one sample in a study of blood T cell repertoires in COVID-19. TCRdb's copy holds only in-frame clones and misses some; the assay was immunoSEQ multiplex PCR. This table holds approximately 61,000 clones, 65% to 85% found once. Sequenced sample: peripheral blood. The receptors were gathered from a man older than 75 with active or convalescent COVID-19. Each CDR3 is given with its conserved first and last residue. The order of the fields is D gene, J gene, clone size, V gene, CDR3 DNA, CDR3 protein. The D gene is left open where the match is weak. Clone size appears in some rows only: once, few, many, or a class for an expanded clone.

D gene: .
J gene: TRBJ2-1
clone size: .
V gene: TRBV4-2
CDR3 DNA: TGTGCCAGCAGCCAAGGCGTCGGTCTGGCCTACAATGAGCAGTTCTTC
CDR3 protein: CASSQGVGLAYNEQFF

D gene: TRBD2
J gene: TRBJ2-3
clone size: .
V gene: TRBV3-1/TRBV3-2
CDR3 DNA: TGTGCCGCCAAGAGCGGGGCCGCAGATACGCAGTATTTT
CDR3 protein: CAAKSGAADTQYF

D gene: TRBD2
J gene: TRBJ2-1
clone size: .
V gene: TRBV10-3
CDR3 DNA: TGTGCCACCAGAATTAGCGGGGGTGGGAGGAATGAGCAGTTCTTC
CDR3 protein: CATRISGGGRNEQFF

D gene: .
J gene: TRBJ2-1
clone size: .
V gene: TRBV28
CDR3 DNA: TGTGCCAGCAGTTTATTTTCGAGAGGGGGCAATGAGCAGTTCTTC
CDR3 protein: CASSLFSRGGNEQFF

D gene: .
J gene: TRBJ2-1
clone size: .
V gene: TRBV1
CDR3 DNA: TGCACCAGCAGCCAAGAGGACAGGGGGCGGAATGAGCAGTTCTTC
CDR3 protein: CTSSQEDRGRNEQFF

D gene: TRBD2
J gene: TRBJ2-1
clone size: .
V gene: TRBV3-1/TRBV3-2
CDR3 DNA: TGTGCCAGCAGCCAAGATTTGACTAGCGGGATCTATGAGCAGTTCTTC
CDR3 protein: CASSQDLTSGIYEQFF

D gene: TRBD1
J gene: TRBJ2-3
clone size: once
V gene: TRBV6-1
CDR3 DNA: TGTGCCAGCAGGGAACAGGGACAGGGACGCACAGATACGCAGTATTTT
CDR3 protein: CASREQGQGRTDTQYF

D gene: TRBD1
J gene: TRBJ1-6
clone size: few
V gene: TRBV27
CDR3 DNA: TGTGCCAGCAGCCTGGACAGGGGAGAGTCACCCCTCCACTTT
CDR3 protein: CASSLDRGESPLHF

D gene: TRBD2
J gene: TRBJ2-2
clone size: once
V gene: TRBV28
CDR3 DNA: TGTGCCAGCAGTTTTGTTTGGGGGAGGGCCGGGGAGCTGTTTTTT
CDR3 protein: CASSFVWGRAGELFF

D gene: .
J gene: TRBJ1-5
clone size: .
V gene: TRBV19
CDR3 DNA: TGTGCCAGTAGTATTTCAGGCAGGAGCAATCAGCCCCAGCATTTT
CDR3 protein: CASSISGRSNQPQHF

D gene: .
J gene: TRBJ2-3
clone size: .
V gene: TRBV18
CDR3 DNA: TGTGCCAGCTCATCTCTCATCGGGACTAGCACAGATACGCAGTATTTT
CDR3 protein: CASSSLIGTSTDTQYF

D gene: .
J gene: TRBJ2-6
clone size: .
V gene: TRBV6-4
CDR3 DNA: TGTGCCAGCAGCCCAGGGATGGGGGCCAACGTCCTGACTTTC
CDR3 protein: CASSPGMGANVLTF

D gene: TRBD1
J gene: TRBJ2-7
clone size: .
V gene: TRBV7-2
CDR3 DNA: TGTGCCAGCAGCGCCGGACAGGGAGTACCCTACGAGCAGTACTTC
CDR3 protein: CASSAGQGVPYEQYF

D gene: .
J gene: TRBJ2-5
clone size: .
V gene: TRBV24-1
CDR3 DNA: TGTGCCACCTCCCTGCCGGGACGGAGGGAAGAGACCCAGTACTTC
CDR3 protein: CATSLPGRREETQYF

D gene: .
J gene: TRBJ2-1
clone size: .
V gene: TRBV29-1
CDR3 DNA: TGCAGCGCCGGGACTCCGGTCTCCTACAATGAGCAGTTCTTC
CDR3 protein: CSAGTPVSYNEQFF

D gene: .
J gene: TRBJ2-7
clone size: .
V gene: TRBV11-3
CDR3 DNA: TGTGCCAGCAGCTGGAGGGAGGAGGACGAGCAGTACTTC
CDR3 protein: CASSWREEDEQYF

D gene: TRBD1
J gene: TRBJ2-1
clone size: once
V gene: TRBV19
CDR3 DNA: TGTGCCAGTAGCGGACAGGGCACCAATGAGCAGTTCTTC
CDR3 protein: CASSGQGTNEQFF

D gene: .
J gene: TRBJ1-5
clone size: .
V gene: TRBV28
CDR3 DNA: TGTGCCAGCAGTTTTGCAGGGGCTGGCAATCAGCCCCAGCATTTT
CDR3 protein: CASSFAGAGNQPQHF

D gene: .
J gene: TRBJ2-7
clone size: .
V gene: TRBV4-2
CDR3 DNA: TGTGCCAGCAGCCAAGTACTAGGAGACTCGACCTACGAGCAGTACTTC
CDR3 protein: CASSQVLGDSTYEQYF

D gene: .
J gene: TRBJ2-3
clone size: .
V gene: TRBV5-1
CDR3 DNA: TGCGCCAGCAAGTGGTCGGGGTACACAGATACGCAGTATTTT
CDR3 protein: CASKWSGYTDTQYF

D gene: .
J gene: TRBJ1-2
clone size: .
V gene: TRBV9
CDR3 DNA: TGTGCCAGCAGCGCCTCCCGGACAGCCGACACCGGAGGACACTATGGCTACACCTTC
CDR3 protein: CASSASRTADTGGHYGYTF

D gene: TRBD2
J gene: TRBJ2-3
clone size: .
V gene: TRBV5-8
CDR3 DNA: TGTGCCAGCAGCTTGGGGCATAGCGGGGGCCGGAGCACAGATACGCAGTATTTT
CDR3 protein: CASSLGHSGGRSTDTQYF

D gene: TRBD2
J gene: TRBJ2-1
clone size: .
V gene: TRBV10-3
CDR3 DNA: TGTGCCATCAGTGATAGGGGACTAGCGAAAGCGGATGAGCAGTTCTTC
CDR3 protein: CAISDRGLAKADEQFF

D gene: TRBD1
J gene: TRBJ1-1
clone size: few
V gene: TRBV11-1
CDR3 DNA: TGTGCCAGCACGCGCCGACAGGGGACTGAAGCTTTCTTT
CDR3 protein: CASTRRQGTEAFF

D gene: .
J gene: TRBJ2-3
clone size: once
V gene: TRBV25-1
CDR3 DNA: TGTGCCAGCAGTTGGACGGGAGCCACAGATACGCAGTATTTT
CDR3 protein: CASSWTGATDTQYF

D gene: .
J gene: TRBJ2-3
clone size: .
V gene: TRBV7-7
CDR3 DNA: TGTGCCAGCAGCTTAGTAGGGGGTGGCACAGATACGCAGTATTTT
CDR3 protein: CASSLVGGGTDTQYF

D gene: .
J gene: TRBJ1-3
clone size: .
V gene: TRBV7-2
CDR3 DNA: TGTGCCAGCAGCTCAGGTTGGGGGCCTGGAAACACCATATATTTT
CDR3 protein: CASSSGWGPGNTIYF

D gene: TRBD2
J gene: TRBJ2-1
clone size: few
V gene: TRBV29-1
CDR3 DNA: TGCAGCGTAAAGGGGCTAGCGGGATTCATTGAGCAGTTCTTC
CDR3 protein: CSVKGLAGFIEQFF

D gene: .
J gene: TRBJ1-2
clone size: .
V gene: TRBV4-1
CDR3 DNA: TGCGCCAGCAGCCCCCCTGCCGTCGGTGGCTACACCTTC
CDR3 protein: CASSPPAVGGYTF

D gene: .
J gene: TRBJ2-5
clone size: .
V gene: TRBV2
CDR3 DNA: TGTGCCAGCAGACCCACCCGGACAGGGAGGGGAGAGACCCAGTACTTC
CDR3 protein: CASRPTRTGRGETQYF

D gene: TRBD2
J gene: TRBJ2-1
clone size: .
V gene: TRBV18
CDR3 DNA: TGTGCCAGCTCACTGGGGACTAGCGATAACAATGAGCAGTTCTTC
CDR3 protein: CASSLGTSDNNEQFF

D gene: TRBD2
J gene: TRBJ2-5
clone size: .
V gene: TRBV10-3
CDR3 DNA: TGTGCCACCTCCGTGGGGGGGGGCCAAGAGACCCAGTACTTC
CDR3 protein: CATSVGGGQETQYF

D gene: TRBD1
J gene: TRBJ1-2
clone size: .
V gene: TRBV10-2
CDR3 DNA: TGCGCCAGCAGTGAGTCGGGACAGGGTTTCTATGGCTACACCTTC
CDR3 protein: CASSESGQGFYGYTF

D gene: TRBD1
J gene: TRBJ2-1
clone size: .
V gene: TRBV5-1
CDR3 DNA: TGCGCCAGCAGCGCCGGGACAGGGGAATGGAAGTTCTTC
CDR3 protein: CASSAGTGEWKFF

D gene: .
J gene: TRBJ2-2
clone size: .
V gene: TRBV9
CDR3 DNA: TGTGCCAGCAGCGGGATGCGGGACACCGGGGAGCTGTTTTTT
CDR3 protein: CASSGMRDTGELFF

D gene: TRBD1
J gene: TRBJ2-7
clone size: .
V gene: TRBV28
CDR3 DNA: TGTGCCAGCACTACCACCGGGACAGGGAGCGGCGAGCAGTACTTC
CDR3 protein: CASTTTGTGSGEQYF

D gene: TRBD1
J gene: TRBJ1-5
clone size: .
V gene: TRBV19
CDR3 DNA: TGTGCCAGTAGCTTGGGACAGGGGGTCTATCAGCCCCAGCATTTT
CDR3 protein: CASSLGQGVYQPQHF